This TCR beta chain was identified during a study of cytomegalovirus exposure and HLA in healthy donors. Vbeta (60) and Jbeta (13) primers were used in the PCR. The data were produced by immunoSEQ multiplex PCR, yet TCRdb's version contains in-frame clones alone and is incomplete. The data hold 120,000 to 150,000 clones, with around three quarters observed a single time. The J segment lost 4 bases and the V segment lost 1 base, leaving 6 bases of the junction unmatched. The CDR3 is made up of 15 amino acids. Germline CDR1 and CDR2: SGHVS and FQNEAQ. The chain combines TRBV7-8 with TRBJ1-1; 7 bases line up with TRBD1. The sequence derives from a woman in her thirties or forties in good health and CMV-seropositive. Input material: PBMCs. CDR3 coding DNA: TGTGCCAGCAGCTTAGGACAGGGATTGAGCACTGAAGCTTTCTTT. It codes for CASSLGQGLSTEAFF.